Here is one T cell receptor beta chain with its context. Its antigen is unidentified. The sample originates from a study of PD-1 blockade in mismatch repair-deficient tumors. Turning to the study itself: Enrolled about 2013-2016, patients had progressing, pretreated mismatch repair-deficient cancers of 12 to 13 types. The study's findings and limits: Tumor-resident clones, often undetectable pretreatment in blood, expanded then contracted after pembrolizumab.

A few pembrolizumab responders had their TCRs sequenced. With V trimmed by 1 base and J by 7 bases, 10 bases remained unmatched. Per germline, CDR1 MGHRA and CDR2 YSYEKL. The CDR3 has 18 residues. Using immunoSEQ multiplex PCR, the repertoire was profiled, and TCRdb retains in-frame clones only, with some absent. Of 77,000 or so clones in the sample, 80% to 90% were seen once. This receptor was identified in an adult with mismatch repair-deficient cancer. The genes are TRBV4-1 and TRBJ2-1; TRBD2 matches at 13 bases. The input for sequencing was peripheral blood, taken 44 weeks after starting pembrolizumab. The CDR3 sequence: CASSQVDMGLAGFNEQFF. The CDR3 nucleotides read TGCGCCAGCAGCCAAGTGGATATGGGACTAGCGGGATTTAATGAGCAGTTCTTC.